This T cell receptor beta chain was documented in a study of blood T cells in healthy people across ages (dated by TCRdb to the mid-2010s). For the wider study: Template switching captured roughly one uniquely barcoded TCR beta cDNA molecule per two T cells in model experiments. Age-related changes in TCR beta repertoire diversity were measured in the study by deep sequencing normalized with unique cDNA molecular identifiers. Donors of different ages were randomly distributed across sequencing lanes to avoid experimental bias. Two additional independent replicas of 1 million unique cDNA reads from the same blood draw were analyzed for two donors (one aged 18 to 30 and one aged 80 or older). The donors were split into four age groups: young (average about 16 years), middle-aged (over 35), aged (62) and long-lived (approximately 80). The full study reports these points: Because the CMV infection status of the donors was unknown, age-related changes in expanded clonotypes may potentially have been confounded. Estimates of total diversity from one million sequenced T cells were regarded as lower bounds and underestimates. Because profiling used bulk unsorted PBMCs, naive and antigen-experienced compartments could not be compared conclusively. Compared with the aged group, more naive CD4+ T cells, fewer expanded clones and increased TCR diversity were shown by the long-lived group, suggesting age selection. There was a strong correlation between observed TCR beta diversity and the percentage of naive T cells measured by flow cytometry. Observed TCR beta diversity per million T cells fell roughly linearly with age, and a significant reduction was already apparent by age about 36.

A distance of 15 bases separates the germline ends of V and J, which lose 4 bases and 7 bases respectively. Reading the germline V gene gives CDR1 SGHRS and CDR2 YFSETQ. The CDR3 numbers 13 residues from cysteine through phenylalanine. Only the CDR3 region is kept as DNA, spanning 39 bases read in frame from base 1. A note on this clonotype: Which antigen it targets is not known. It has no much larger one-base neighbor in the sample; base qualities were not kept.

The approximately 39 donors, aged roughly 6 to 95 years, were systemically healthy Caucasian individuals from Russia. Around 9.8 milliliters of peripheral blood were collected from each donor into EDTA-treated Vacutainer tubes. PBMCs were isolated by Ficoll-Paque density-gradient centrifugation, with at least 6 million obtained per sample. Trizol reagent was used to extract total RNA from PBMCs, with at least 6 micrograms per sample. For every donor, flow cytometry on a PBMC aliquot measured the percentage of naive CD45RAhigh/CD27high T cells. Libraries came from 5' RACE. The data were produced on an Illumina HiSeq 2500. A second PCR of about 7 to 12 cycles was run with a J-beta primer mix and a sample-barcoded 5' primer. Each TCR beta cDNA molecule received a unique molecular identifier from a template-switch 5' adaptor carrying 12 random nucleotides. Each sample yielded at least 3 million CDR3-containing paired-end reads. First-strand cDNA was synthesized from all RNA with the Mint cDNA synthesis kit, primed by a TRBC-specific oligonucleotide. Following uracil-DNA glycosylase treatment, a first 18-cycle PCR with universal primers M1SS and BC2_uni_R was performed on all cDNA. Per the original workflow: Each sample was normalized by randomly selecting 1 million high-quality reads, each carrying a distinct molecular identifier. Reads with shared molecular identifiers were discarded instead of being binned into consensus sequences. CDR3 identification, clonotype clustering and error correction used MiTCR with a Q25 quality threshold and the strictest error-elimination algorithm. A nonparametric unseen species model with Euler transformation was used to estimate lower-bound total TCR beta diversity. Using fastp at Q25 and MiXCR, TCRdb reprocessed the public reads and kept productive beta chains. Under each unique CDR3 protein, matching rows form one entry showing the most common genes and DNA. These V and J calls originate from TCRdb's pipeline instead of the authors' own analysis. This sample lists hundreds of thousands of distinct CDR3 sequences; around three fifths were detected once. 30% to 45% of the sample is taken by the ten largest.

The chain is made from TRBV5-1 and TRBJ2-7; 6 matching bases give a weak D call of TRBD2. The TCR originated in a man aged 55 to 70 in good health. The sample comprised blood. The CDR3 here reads CASSRGTLGEQYF. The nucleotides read TGCGCCAGCAGCCGCGGGACGTTGGGGGAGCAGTACTTC. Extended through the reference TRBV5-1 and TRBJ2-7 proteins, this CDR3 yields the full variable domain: KAGVTQTPRYLIKTRGQQVTLSCSPISGHRSVSWYQQTPGQGLQFLFEYFSETQRNKGNFPGRFSGRQFSNSRSEMNVSTLELGDSALYLCASSRGTLGEQYFGPGTRLTVT.